This entry features one T cell receptor beta chain sequence. TCRdb's table, derived via immunoSEQ multiplex PCR, lists solely in-frame clones and lacks some. Seen here are 200,000 to 250,000 clones, 70% to 90% observed once, and the top ten hold less than 15%. This sample was included in a study of blood T cell repertoires in COVID-19. The germline CDR1 and CDR2 sequences are SNHLY and FYNNEI. The CDR3 sequence is 18 residues long. With 2 bases removed from V and 5 bases from J, the gap between germline ends came to 21 bases. The genes are TRBV2 and TRBJ2-2; D may be TRBD2 (5 bases). Sequencing was carried out using peripheral blood. This TCR derives from a woman aged 18-35 years who had recovered from COVID-19. CDR3 coding DNA: TGTGCCAGCAGTGAATACCCCCCGAATGAGCGGATTACCGGGGAGCTGTTTTTT. This sequence encodes CASSEYPPNERITGELFF.